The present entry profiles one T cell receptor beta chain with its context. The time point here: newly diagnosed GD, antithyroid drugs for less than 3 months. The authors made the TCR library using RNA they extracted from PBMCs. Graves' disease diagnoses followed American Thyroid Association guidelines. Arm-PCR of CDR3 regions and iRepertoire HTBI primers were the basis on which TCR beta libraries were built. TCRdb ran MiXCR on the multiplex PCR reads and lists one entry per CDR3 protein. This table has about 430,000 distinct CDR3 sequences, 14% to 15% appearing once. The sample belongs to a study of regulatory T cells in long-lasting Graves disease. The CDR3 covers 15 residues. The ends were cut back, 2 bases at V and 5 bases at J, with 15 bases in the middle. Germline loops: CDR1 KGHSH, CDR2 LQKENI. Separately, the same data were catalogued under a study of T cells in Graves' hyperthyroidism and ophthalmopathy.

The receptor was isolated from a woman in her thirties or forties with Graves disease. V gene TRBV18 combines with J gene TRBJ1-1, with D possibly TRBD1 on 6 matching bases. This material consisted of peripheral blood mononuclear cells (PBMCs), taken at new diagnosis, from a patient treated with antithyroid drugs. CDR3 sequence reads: CASSPGGLFETEAFF. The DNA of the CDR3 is TGTGCCAGCTCACCAGGGGGGCTTTTTGAAACTGAAGCTTTCTTT. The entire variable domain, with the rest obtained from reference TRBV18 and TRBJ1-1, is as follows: NAGVMQNPRHLVRRRGQEARLRCSPMKGHSHVYWYRQLPEEGLKFMVYLQKENIIDESGMPKERFSAEFPKEGPSILRIQQVVRGDSAAYFCASSPGGLFETEAFFGQGTRLTVV.